A few counts support the clone carrying this T cell receptor beta chain. Original processing notes: Nucleated cell number was recorded as an estimate derived from reference gene primer amplification. Sequencing used immunoSEQ multiplex PCR; TCRdb keeps in-frame clones, though not all of them. The V and J calls and clone size come from that table; D and trimming were worked out from the DNA. The sample holds 40,000 or so clones, 75% to 90% seen once. The data are from a study of blood T cell repertoires in COVID-19. Study in general: Some COVID-19 samples were acute and others convalescent; all came from the United States, Italy and Spain. PBMCs, B-cell-depleted T cells, or T cells were the source of the cDNA or gDNA that made up the material.

The CDR3 is 16 amino acids. Germline V lookup: CDR1 WNHNN, CDR2 SYGVQD (reference sequence). Trimming removed 5 bases from V and 6 bases from J; junction bases left unmatched: 8. The chain combines TRBV10-1 with TRBJ2-1, with TRBD1 matching over 12 bases. The TCR was taken from a man in his sixties with active COVID-19. Sequenced sample: peripheral blood. The CDR3 bases are TGCGCCAGCAGTTACACCCGGGACAGGGGGCTCAATGAGCAGTTCTTC. Protein product: CASSYTRDRGLNEQFF.